These 22 T cell receptor beta chains originate from one sample sequenced in a study of human T cells and chemical hapten exposure listed by TCRdb under 2021. The library was produced with RACE. TCRdb lists the instrument as NextSeq 500. TCRdb trimmed the raw reads at Q25, called clones with MiXCR and kept productive beta chains. Identical CDR3 protein sequences are pooled into one entry, listed with their most common genes and DNA. This sample comprises tens of thousands of distinct CDR3 sequences, 11% of them detected only once. More than 2% of the sample is held by the ten biggest clonotypes. The time point label of this sample denotes: patch test 2, 6 weeks after DPC sensitization. What this sample's treatment or condition label stands for: therapeutic diphenylcyclopropenone sensitization with weekly scalp DPC. The sample in question was whole blood, obtained in connection with sensitization to the hapten diphenylcyclopropenone (DPC). These receptors came from a middle-aged man with alopecia areata. Some clones in this sample may be carry-over from other donors' samples.

A remark on this clonotype: A read error may produce the germline difference seen at one junction end. V and J are TRBV14 and TRBJ2-7; maybe TRBD2 (5 bases). Germline CDR1 SGHDN, CDR2 FVKESK. The CDR3 runs 13 residues. CDR3 protein: CASSPTWEYVQYF. The DNA for the CDR3 is TGTGCCAGCAGCCCCACGTGGGAGTACGTGCAGTACTTC. Full variable domain (rest looked up from reference TRBV14 and TRBJ2-7): EAGVTQFPSHSVIEKGQTVTLRCDPISGHDNLYWYRRVMGKEIKFLLHFVKESKQDESGMPNNRFLAERTGGTYSTLKVQPAELEDSGVYFCASSPTWEYVQYFGPGTRLTVT.

The V gene is TRBV4-1, the J gene TRBJ2-4, with 10 bases aligning to TRBD1. Looked up from germline, CDR1 is MGHRA and CDR2 is YSYEKL. V was pared by 3 bases and J by 2 bases, with 4 bases of the junction left unmatched. CDR3 length equals 16 residues. The CDR3 is CASSQPTGGTKNIQYF. DNA for the CDR3: TGCGCCAGCAGCCAGCCGACAGGGGGCACCAAAAACATTCAGTACTTC.

The V and J genes are TRBV23-1 and TRBJ2-7; TRBD2 is a possible D gene (6 bases). TRBV23-1 is filed as an ORF, its function uncertain. The CDR3 has 14 amino acids. V dropped 2 bases and J dropped 3 bases, with 11 bases sitting between them. CDR3 loop: CASSQRERRYEQYV. The CDR3 DNA is TGCGCCAGCAGTCAACGGGAGAGGCGCTACGAGCAGTACGTC.

J is TRBJ1-5 and V is TRBV6-1; D not resolved. V lost 3 bases and J 0 bases, leaving 9 bases between the germline ends. The CDR3 extends over 15 amino acids. CDR1 is MNHNS and CDR2 is SASEGT in the germline V gene. CDR3 bases: TGTGCCAGCAGTGACTACGGAAATAGCAATCAGCCCCAGCATTTT. Its protein product is CASSDYGNSNQPQHF.

This clonotype was observed once. The chain links TRBV9 to TRBJ2-1, with 13 positions matching TRBD2. Trimming removed 0 bases from V and 7 bases from J; junction bases left unmatched: 1. This CDR3 contains 15 residues. The germline gives CDR1 SGDLS, CDR2 YYNGEE. The CDR3 spells CASSVEGLAGNEQFF. The CDR3 region has the DNA TGTGCCAGCAGCGTAGAGGGACTAGCGGGAAATGAGCAGTTCTTC.

This chain uses TRBV24-1 with TRBJ2-1; TRBD1 or TRBD2 may be the D gene (5 bases each). Trimming pared 0 bases from V and 0 bases from J, leaving 11 bases between. CDR1 KGHDR and CDR2 SFDVKD come from the germline V gene. This CDR3 spans 17 amino acids. The CDR3 DNA follows: TGTGCCACCAGTGATTTGACCGGGACCAGCTCCTACAATGAGCAGTTCTTC. Its translation is CATSDLTGTSSYNEQFF.

This chain links TRBV6-2 or TRBV6-3 with TRBJ2-6; no reliable D call. Trimming pared 0 bases from V and 0 bases from J, leaving 9 bases between. The germline V gene encodes CDR1 MNHEY and CDR2 SVGEGT. There are 17 residues in the CDR3. Here the CDR3 reads CASSYSGSLSGANVLTF. The CDR3 DNA follows: TGTGCCAGCAGTTACTCTGGCAGCCTCTCTGGGGCCAACGTCCTGACTTTC.

This clonotype showed up just a few times. The chain carries TRBV6-5 and TRBJ2-5, with D perhaps TRBD2 (7 bases). The CDR3 is 14 residues long. The V gene lost 7 bases and the J gene lost 4 bases, with 16 bases spanning the gap. CDR1 MNHEY and CDR2 SVGAGI come from the germline V gene. The CDR3 DNA sequence: TGTGCCAGCACCGAAAGAGGGGGGGGAGAGACCCAGTACTTC. Amino acid sequence: CASTERGGGETQYF.

There are a few counts of this clonotype. The chain combines TRBV28 with TRBJ2-7; D remains unclear. The CDR3 runs to 13 residues. Germline CDR1 and CDR2: MDHEN and SYDVKM. Trimming stripped 6 bases from V and 0 bases from J, with 9 bases between. The CDR3 loop is CASSQGVSYEQYF. In DNA form, the CDR3 reads TGTGCCAGCAGCCAAGGAGTCTCCTACGAGCAGTACTTC.

The chain uses TRBV9 and TRBJ2-3, with 8 nucleotides matching TRBD2. From germline, CDR1 is SGDLS and CDR2 YYNGEE. The CDR3 extends over 15 amino acids. V lost 5 bases and J lost 3; bases outside the gene matches: 8. In nucleotides, the CDR3 is TGTGCCAGCAGTACCGGCGGGAGGATGACAGATACGCAGTATTTT. Protein: CASSTGGRMTDTQYF.

The V call is TRBV6-6, the J call TRBJ2-3; D not resolved. V lost 7 bases, J lost 0 bases, and 17 bases lay in between. The length of the CDR3 is 16 residues. CDR1 is MNHNY and CDR2 is SVGAGI in the germline V gene (reference sequence). For the CDR3, the DNA is TGTGCCAGCATCATTACCGCGGTGTCTAGCACAGATACGCAGTATTTT. Its translation is CASIITAVSSTDTQYF.

The J gene is TRBJ2-3, the V gene TRBV7-9; 7 bases match TRBD1. This CDR3 comprises 14 residues. The germline V gene has CDR1 SEHNR and CDR2 FQNEAQ (reference sequence). After removal of 6 bases from V and 4 bases from J, the junction contained 7 bases not matched to a gene. CDR3 protein: CASSSLTGADTQYF. The CDR3 DNA reads TGTGCCAGCAGTTCCCTCACAGGGGCAGATACGCAGTATTTT.

This clonotype was detected ten times or more. J is TRBJ1-2 and V is TRBV6-6; D might be TRBD1 (5 bases). CDR3 length: 13 amino acids. Germline CDR1 and CDR2: MNHNY and SVGAGI (reference sequence). The V and J ends lost 2 bases and 6 bases respectively, with 10 bases between them. The chain's CDR3 is CASSYGQGDGYTF. Written as DNA, the CDR3 is TGTGCCAGCAGTTACGGCCAGGGAGATGGCTACACCTTC.

The chain uses TRBV5-6 and TRBJ2-5, with a possible D match to TRBD1 (5 bases). The CDR3 sequence is 15 residues long. V lost 1 base to trimming and J lost 7 bases, with 17 bases between them. In germline, CDR1 is SGHDT, CDR2 YYEEEE. CDR3: CASSLPVTVKRTQYF. In DNA, the CDR3 is TGTGCCAGCAGCTTGCCCGTGACAGTGAAGAGGACCCAGTACTTC.

This clonotype was found many times. The V and J genes are TRBV29-1 and TRBJ2-3; TRBD2 matches at 13 bases. The CDR3 has 14 residues. Trimming removed 6 bases from V and 1 base from J; junction bases left unmatched: 1. Per germline, CDR1 SQVTM and CDR2 ANQGSEA. CDR3 sequence: CSVGLAGRTDTQYF. The CDR3 region has the DNA TGCAGCGTGGGACTAGCGGGGCGCACAGATACGCAGTATTTT.

The J gene is TRBJ2-1, the V gene TRBV6-1, with TRBD2 identical over 8 bases. V shed 8 bases, J shed 1 base, and the junction held 4 bases outside the gene matches. The V gene's germline CDR1 is MNHNS and CDR2 SASEGT. CDR3 length: 14 residues. CDR3 DNA sequence: TGTGCCAGCGTGACTAGCGTATCCTACAATGAGCAGTTCTTC. This encodes CASVTSVSYNEQFF.

This rearrangement joins TRBV6-6 to TRBJ2-3; 11 bases map to TRBD2. Germline trimming cut 2 bases from V and 8 bases from J; bases unmatched to any gene: 12. Looked up from germline, CDR1 is MNHNY and CDR2 is SVGAGI (reference sequence). CDR3 length: 17 amino acids. CDR3 amino acids: CASSYNPGLAAATTQYF. The CDR3 DNA reads TGTGCCAGCAGTTACAATCCGGGACTAGCGGCAGCCACTACGCAGTATTTT.

This clonotype has ten or more counts. This chain joins TRBV25-1 and TRBJ1-1; TRBD1 matches 7 bases. Per germline, CDR1 MGHDK and CDR2 SYGVNS. The CDR3 is 14 residues long. The junction had 10 bases not matched to a gene; V was cut back by 5 bases and J by 7 bases. The CDR3 DNA reads as TGTGCCAGCAGTAGTCCCGGGACAGCGATTGAAGCTTTCTTT. Translating gives CASSSPGTAIEAFF.

The chain carries TRBV7-2 and TRBJ2-2; D gene unclear. This CDR3 has 15 residues. Germline V gives CDR1 SGHTA, CDR2 FQGNSA. V was trimmed by 1 base and J by 2 bases, leaving 8 bases between them. The CDR3 region is CASSLGSYNTGELFF. The CDR3 nucleotides read TGTGCCAGCAGCTTAGGATCTTATAACACCGGGGAGCTGTTTTTT.

The chain couples TRBV12-3 or TRBV12-4 to TRBJ1-1; D may be TRBD1 (6 bases). The CDR3 has 21 amino acids. The V and J ends lost 1 base and 4 bases respectively, with 31 bases between them. In nucleotides, the CDR3 is TGTGCCAGCAGTTTAGTACGGGGGCCTCCCTCCGTGGGATCGGGGAGCACTGAAGCTTTCTTT. Its translation is CASSLVRGPPSVGSGSTEAFF.

This clonotype has at least ten counts. This sequence joins TRBV24-1 and TRBJ2-3; no clear D gene. V was cut by 4 bases and J by 4 bases, with 20 bases left in between. Germline V gives CDR1 KGHDR, CDR2 SFDVKD. This CDR3 region has 17 residues. The CDR3 sequence is CATSDHLVTKVADTQYF. The CDR3 bases are TGTGCCACCAGTGACCACCTAGTTACCAAGGTTGCAGATACGCAGTATTTT.

This clonotype was seen many times. J is TRBJ1-2 and V is TRBV19, with no clear D. Trimming stripped 5 bases from V and 4 bases from J, with 8 bases between. Germline lookup yields CDR1 LNHDA and CDR2 SQIVND (reference sequence). This CDR3 spans 12 amino acids. DNA for the CDR3: TGTGCCAGTAGTCCCCCACGCTATGGCTACACCTTC. This encodes CASSPPRYGYTF.